The entry below gives a single TCR beta chain sequence along with its context. Its binding antigen is unknown. Base quality data are lacking; no much larger clone is found one base away. This specimen belongs to a study of cytomegalovirus exposure and HLA in healthy donors (TCRdb year 2017). For context, the study as a whole: An earlier analysis of several hundred of the donors reported about 280 Gb of sequence data and around 120 million unique TCR beta sequences obtained from 150 million to 200 million T cells. In addition to the first cohort of around 670 subjects, a separate validation cohort of about 120 different subjects was used. HLA typing covered class I and class II loci at four-digit resolution. Donor age, sex, ethnicity and CMV serostatus were compiled together with the repertoire data. A later genetic analysis used genome-wide SNP genotypes for about 60% of the 666 donors, treating that subset as a discovery cohort. On average, roughly 200,000 unique TCR beta nucleotide sequences were sequenced per donor among 398 genotyped donors of the cohort, with around 19% of those sequences being non-productive. Rather than drawing on any new phenotypic data, the later analysis identified candidate immune exposures from TCR beta sequences and the way those sequences occurred across donors. Roughly five DR-DQ haplotypes were handled as single units for association and clustering, since linkage in the cohort was strong. The study used immunosequencing to profile the T cell repertoires of approximately 650 subjects and linked those repertoires to cytomegalovirus serostatus. Typing coverage differed by locus: A, B, C, DRB1 and DQB1 were typed in roughly 629-640 donors, DQA1 in about 500, DPA1 in 600 to 610, and DPB1 in about 450. An early release that covered about 640 HLA-typed donors contained around 300 gigabases of sequencing data and 65 million to 100 million unique TCR sequences. Among the roughly 390 genotyped donors, more than 70% belonged to the genetic ancestry cluster associated with self-reported Caucasian donors. An earlier analysis of roughly 600 of the donors used high-throughput TCR beta sequencing to judge whether each TCR beta V gene segment behaved as functional or pseudogenic. In a later analysis, previously published TCR beta repertoires from about 640 donors were re-analyzed and high-resolution HLA genotyping was added so that TCR occurrence patterns could be studied. Every repertoire in the discovery cohort had been generated on one and the same sequencing platform. To predict cytomegalovirus infection status, the study brought together high-throughput TCR immunosequencing, statistical association of individual TCRs with disease status, and machine learning. The study aimed to test whether signatures of past pathogen exposure could be identified by cataloging public T cell receptors.

The protocol used for the library was the immunoSEQ multiplex PCR assay. For the multiplex PCR, a mixture combining 60 forward primers for TCR Vbeta segments and 13 reverse primers for TCR Jbeta segments was used. The CDR3 region of rearranged TCR beta genes was amplified from genomic DNA by a multiplex PCR assay. Amplified TCR beta libraries were sequenced as 87-base-pair reads on the Illumina HiSeq System. Under the source paper's analysis protocol: In a later analysis, tens of millions of unique TCR beta chains were counted across the approximately 640 repertoires, and roughly 10 million of these chains were shared by at least two donors. To remove PCR and sequencing errors, raw reads were error-corrected and collapsed into unique sequences using a nearest-neighbor algorithm that merged closely related sequences. To assign V, D and J gene segments, CDR3 sequences were aligned to IMGT reference sequences. For a sequence to be retained, at least a six-nucleotide match to both a V gene segment and a J gene segment was required. Rearrangements were classified as productive when the CDR3 lacked stop codons and remained in frame with V and J, and all other rearrangements were classified as non-productive. Following IMGT convention, CDR3 was defined as the stretch from the second conserved V-encoded cysteine to the conserved J-encoded phenylalanine. The earlier analysis of about 590 of the donors excluded sequences that lacked an unambiguous match to a single V gene segment. An earlier analysis of 450 to 650 of the donors called V segments functional above 56.7% productive rearrangements and segregating when the between-donor standard deviation exceeded 5%. A statistical classification framework was built for diagnosing cytomegalovirus status from the catalog of TCR beta chain sequences. A later analysis assigned V and J genes by comparing TCR nucleotide sequences with IMGT/GENE-DB human TR gene sequences. In a later analysis, CDR3 sequences and most-parsimonious VDJ recombination scenarios were assigned using the TCRdist pipeline. In a later analysis, each TCR beta chain was defined by its CDR3 amino acid sequence together with its V-gene family, and reads without a unique V-gene family were excluded. As a way to deal with suspected cross-contamination and a sequencing artifact, a later analysis dropped over 550 nucleotide sequences that were highly shared and had low generation probability. A later analysis calculated a clonal expansion index for each public chain from normalized within-repertoire ranks of inferred template counts. A later analysis computed generation probabilities with a VDJ recombination model fitted to out-of-frame rearrangements, and checked the results against IGoR. Hypergeometric tests were used in a later analysis to score TCR-TCR, TCR-HLA and TCR-CMV co-occurrence, with a repertoire-size bias correction applied to the TCR pairs. False discovery rates were estimated in a later analysis by permuting HLA or CMV assignments 20 times. In a later analysis, co-occurring TCRs were grouped using DBSCAN, and TCRdist sequence similarity was added for clustering within HLA-allele-positive subsets. Repertoires with fewer than 30,000 or more than 120,000 public chains were left out of co-occurrence clustering, as were five repertoires with anomalous nucleotide sharing. TCRdb took this table from immuneACCESS and kept in-frame rearrangements with V and J called. Such tables lack part of the clones; where checked against another copy, unresolved V genes explain under half of the gap, and the rest is unexplained. V and J calls and clone size follow that table, whereas D and trimming were derived from the DNA. The table for this sample lists 150,000 to 200,000 clones; about three quarters of them were counted only once. The top ten constitute about 1% of the sample.

The investigation overall reported the following: Because counts were too low, roughly 18 rarely observed V segments, including chromosome 9 orphons, were left out of the earlier analysis of roughly 600 of the donors. Because the 87-base-pair reads could not distinguish some IMGT-functional V segments, including TRBV6-2 and TRBV6-3, those segments were excluded. An earlier analysis of 587 of the donors showed that most TCR beta V segments appeared in productive rearrangements either about 87% or about 30% of the time, which broadly matched IMGT annotations. Linkage disequilibrium might explain the correlated functional status among segregating V segments, but an unknown experimental factor could not be ruled out. A later analysis reported that several top co-occurrence clusters appeared linked to parvovirus B19, influenza, CMV and Epstein-Barr virus. In a later analysis, HLA-associated TCR beta chains showed more clonal expansion and lower generation probabilities than non-associated chains that were equally common. The cohort was sequenced for TCR beta chains only, and without alpha or paired-chain data the features that could be detected were limited. Across donors, most TCR sequences were observed very rarely, whereas some public TCRs were present in many individuals. An association between a missense DCLRE1C variant and V-gene and J-gene trimming of TCR beta chains was found in a later genetic analysis and replicated in an independent cohort. A further reported finding was that TCR beta sequences accurately predicted the HLA-A and HLA-B alleles for most subjects in the first cohort. The authors suggested that the approach could potentially be extended to other disease states and immunological phenotypes. In a later analysis, 15,000 to 20,000 TCR beta sequences were associated with specific HLA alleles at a false discovery rate of 0.05. The classifier was reported to diagnose cytomegalovirus status with high specificity and sensitivity in both the original and validation cohorts. The only immune exposure information available for the cohort was CMV serostatus. In vitro tests confirmed that three of the cytomegalovirus-associated TCR beta chains recognize cytomegalovirus antigens. A cluster of highly shared sequence variants was judged likely to represent a technical artifact of the sequencing pipeline. In a later analysis, the rate of TCR association differed among HLA loci, with DRB1 alleles having the most associated TCRs and HLA-C alleles having the fewest. Strong co-occurrence of HLA alleles, especially DR and DQ, made assigning TCR associations to individual alleles difficult. A total of about 180 TCR beta chains were listed by the study as associated with cytomegalovirus. Roughly uniform sequencing depth across donors was assumed in presence/absence analyses, although this assumption may not hold. A later analysis found that most CMV-associated TCR beta chains appeared HLA-restricted, with HLA associations seemingly driven largely by CMV exposure. In a later genetic analysis, fewer N-insertions in productive TCRs were reported among donors in an Asian-associated ancestry cluster than the approximately 670-donor mean. Because HLA typing was unavailable for some donors at each locus, only the typed subset was used in association tests.

The cohort consisted of hundreds of healthy bone marrow donors. At the time of sampling, all cohort members were nominally healthy, though unrecorded immune exposures were likely present. The donor was CMV seronegative and was included in the group of around 320 seronegative cohort members. Each donor provided a peripheral blood sample, and peripheral blood mononuclear cells were used for TCR beta sequencing. The Qiagen DNeasy Blood Extraction Kit was used to extract genomic DNA from the blood cell samples. V loses 5 bases at its end and J loses 4 bases; junction bases beyond the gene matches: 5. There are 14 amino acids in the CDR3, from cysteine to phenylalanine inclusive. Of all the DNA, just the CDR3 is kept, 42 bases in frame from base 1. The germline V gene gives CDR1 as SGHTA and CDR2 as FQGNSA.

In this chain, TRBV7-2 is recombined with TRBJ1-1, with 9 central nucleotides matching TRBD1. Material for sequencing was PBMCs. This sequence originates from a woman in her thirties or forties in good health and CMV-seronegative. In nucleotide form, the sequence is TGTGCCAGCAGCCCCCGGGACAGGGCCACTGAAGCTTTCTTT. Protein translation: CASSPRDRATEAFF.